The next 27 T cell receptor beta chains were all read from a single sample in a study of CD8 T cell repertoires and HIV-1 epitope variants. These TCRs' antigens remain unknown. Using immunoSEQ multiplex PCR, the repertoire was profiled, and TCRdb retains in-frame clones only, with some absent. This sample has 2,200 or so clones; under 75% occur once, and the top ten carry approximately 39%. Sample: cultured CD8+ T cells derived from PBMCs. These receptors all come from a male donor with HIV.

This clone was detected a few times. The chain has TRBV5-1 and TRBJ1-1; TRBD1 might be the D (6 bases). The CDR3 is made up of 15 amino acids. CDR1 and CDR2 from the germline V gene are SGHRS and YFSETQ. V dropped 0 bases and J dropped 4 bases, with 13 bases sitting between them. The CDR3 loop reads CASSLALGAGTEAFF. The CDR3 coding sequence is TGCGCCAGCAGCTTGGCTCTGGGGGCAGGCACTGAAGCTTTCTTT.

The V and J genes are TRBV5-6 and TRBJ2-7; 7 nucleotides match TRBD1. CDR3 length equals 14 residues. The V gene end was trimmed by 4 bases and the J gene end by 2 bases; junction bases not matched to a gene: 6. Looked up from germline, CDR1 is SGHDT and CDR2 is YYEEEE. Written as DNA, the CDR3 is TGTGCCAGCAGCCTGGGACAGAGTCCCTACGAGCAGTACTTC. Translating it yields CASSLGQSPYEQYF.

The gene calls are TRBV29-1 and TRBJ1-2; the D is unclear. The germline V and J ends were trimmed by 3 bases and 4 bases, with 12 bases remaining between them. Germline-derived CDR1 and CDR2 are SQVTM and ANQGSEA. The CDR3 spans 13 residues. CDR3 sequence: CSVEVGDLYGYTF. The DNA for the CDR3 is TGCAGCGTTGAGGTTGGGGATCTCTATGGCTACACCTTC.

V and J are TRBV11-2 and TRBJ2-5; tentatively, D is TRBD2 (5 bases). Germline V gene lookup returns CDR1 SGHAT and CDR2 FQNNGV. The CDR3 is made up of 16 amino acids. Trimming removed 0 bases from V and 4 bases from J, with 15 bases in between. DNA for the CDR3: TGTGCCAGCAGCTTAGATCTGACTGGGAGCGCAGAGACCCAGTACTTC. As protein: CASSLDLTGSAETQYF.

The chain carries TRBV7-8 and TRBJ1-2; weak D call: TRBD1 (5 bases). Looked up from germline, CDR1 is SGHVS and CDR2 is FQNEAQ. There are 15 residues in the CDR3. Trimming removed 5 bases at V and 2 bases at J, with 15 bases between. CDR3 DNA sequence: TGTGCCAGCAGCCAGTCAACAGGTCTCAACTATGGCTACACCTTC. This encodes CASSQSTGLNYGYTF.

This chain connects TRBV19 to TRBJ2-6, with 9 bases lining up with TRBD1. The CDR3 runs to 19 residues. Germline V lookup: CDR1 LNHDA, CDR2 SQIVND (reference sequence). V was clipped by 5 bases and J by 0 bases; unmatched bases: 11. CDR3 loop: CASSVVTTGGGSGANVLTF. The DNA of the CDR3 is TGTGCCAGTAGTGTTGTAACGACAGGGGGTGGCTCTGGGGCCAACGTCCTGACTTTC.

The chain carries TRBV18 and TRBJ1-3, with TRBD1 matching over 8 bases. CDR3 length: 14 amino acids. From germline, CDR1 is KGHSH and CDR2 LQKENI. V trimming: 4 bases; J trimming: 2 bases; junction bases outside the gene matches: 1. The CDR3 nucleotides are TGTGCCAGCTCACAGGACAGGGCTGGAAACACCATATATTTT. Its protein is CASSQDRAGNTIYF.

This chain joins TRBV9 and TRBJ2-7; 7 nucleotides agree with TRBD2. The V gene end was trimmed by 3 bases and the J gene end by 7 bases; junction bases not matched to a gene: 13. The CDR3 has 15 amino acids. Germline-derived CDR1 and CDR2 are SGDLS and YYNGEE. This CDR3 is CASSALVGRGSEQYF. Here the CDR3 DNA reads TGTGCCAGCAGCGCCTTGGTTGGGCGGGGGAGTGAGCAGTACTTC.

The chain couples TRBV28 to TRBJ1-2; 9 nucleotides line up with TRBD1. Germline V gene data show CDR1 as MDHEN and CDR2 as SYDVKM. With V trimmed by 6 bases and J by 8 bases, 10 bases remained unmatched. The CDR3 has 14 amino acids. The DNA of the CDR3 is TGTGCCAGCAGAATCACCGGGACAGGGATCGGCTACACCTTC. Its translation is CASRITGTGIGYTF.

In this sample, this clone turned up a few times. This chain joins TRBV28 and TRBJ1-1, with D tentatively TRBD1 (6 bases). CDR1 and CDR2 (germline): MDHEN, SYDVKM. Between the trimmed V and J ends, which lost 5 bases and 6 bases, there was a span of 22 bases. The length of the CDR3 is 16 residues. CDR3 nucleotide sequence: TGTGCCAGCAGTGCCTACAGGGAAGACCGCCGAGCTGAAGCTTTCTTT. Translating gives CASSAYREDRRAEAFF.

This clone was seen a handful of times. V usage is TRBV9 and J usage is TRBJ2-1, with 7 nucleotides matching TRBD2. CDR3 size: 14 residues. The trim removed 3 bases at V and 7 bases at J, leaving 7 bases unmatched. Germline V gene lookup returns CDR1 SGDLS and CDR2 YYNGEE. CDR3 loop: CASSAGAGWNEQFF. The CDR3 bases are TGTGCCAGCAGCGCCGGAGCGGGGTGGAATGAGCAGTTCTTC.

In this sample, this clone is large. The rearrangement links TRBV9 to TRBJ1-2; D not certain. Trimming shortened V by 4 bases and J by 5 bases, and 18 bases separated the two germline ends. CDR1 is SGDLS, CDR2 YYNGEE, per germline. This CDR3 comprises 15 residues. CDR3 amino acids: CASSFVGSGAYGYTF. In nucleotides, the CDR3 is TGTGCCAGCAGCTTCGTAGGGTCTGGAGCTTATGGCTACACCTTC.

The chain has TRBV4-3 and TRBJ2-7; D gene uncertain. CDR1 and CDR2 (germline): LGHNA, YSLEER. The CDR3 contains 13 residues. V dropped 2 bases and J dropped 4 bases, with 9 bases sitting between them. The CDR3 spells CASSQFAEYEQYF. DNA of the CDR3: TGCGCCAGCAGCCAATTTGCAGAGTACGAGCAGTACTTC.

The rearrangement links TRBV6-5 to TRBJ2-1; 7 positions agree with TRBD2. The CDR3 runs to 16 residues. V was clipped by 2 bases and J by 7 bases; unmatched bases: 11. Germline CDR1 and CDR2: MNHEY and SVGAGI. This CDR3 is CASSYTPSGAKNEQFF. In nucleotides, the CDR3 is TGTGCCAGCAGTTACACCCCGAGCGGGGCTAAGAATGAGCAGTTCTTC.

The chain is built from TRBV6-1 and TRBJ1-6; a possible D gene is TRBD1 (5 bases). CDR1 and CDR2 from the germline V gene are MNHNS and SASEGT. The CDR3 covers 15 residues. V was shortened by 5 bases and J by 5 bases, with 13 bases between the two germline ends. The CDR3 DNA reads TGTGCCAGCAGTCGACAGCCGAAGGATAATTCACCCCTCCACTTT. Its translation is CASSRQPKDNSPLHF.

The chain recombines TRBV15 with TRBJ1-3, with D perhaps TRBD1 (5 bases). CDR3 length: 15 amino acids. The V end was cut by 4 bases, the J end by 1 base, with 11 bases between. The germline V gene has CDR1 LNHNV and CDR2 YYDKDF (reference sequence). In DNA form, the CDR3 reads TGTGCCACCAGCATTACAGGTGATTCTGGAAACACCATATATTTT. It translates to CATSITGDSGNTIYF. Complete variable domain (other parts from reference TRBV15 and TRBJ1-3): DAMVIQNPRYQVTQFGKPVTLSCSQTLNHNVMYWYQQKSSQAPKLLFHYYDKDFNNEADTPDNFQSRRPNTSFCFLDIRSPGLGDTAMYLCATSITGDSGNTIYFGEGSWLTVV.

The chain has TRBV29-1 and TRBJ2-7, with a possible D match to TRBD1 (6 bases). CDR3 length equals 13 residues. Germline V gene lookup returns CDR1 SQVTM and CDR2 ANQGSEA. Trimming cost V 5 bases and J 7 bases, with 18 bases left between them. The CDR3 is CSVLDSFSGEQYF. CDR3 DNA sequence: TGCAGCGTTCTGGACAGCTTCTCTGGGGAGCAGTACTTC.

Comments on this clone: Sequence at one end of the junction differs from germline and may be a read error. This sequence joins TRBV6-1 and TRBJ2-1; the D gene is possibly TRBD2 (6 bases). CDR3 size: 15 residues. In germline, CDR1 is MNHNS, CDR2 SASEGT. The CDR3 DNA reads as TGTGCCAGCAGGGAAGCAGCCGGGACTTCAAACGAGCAGTTCTTC. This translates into CASREAAGTSNEQFF.

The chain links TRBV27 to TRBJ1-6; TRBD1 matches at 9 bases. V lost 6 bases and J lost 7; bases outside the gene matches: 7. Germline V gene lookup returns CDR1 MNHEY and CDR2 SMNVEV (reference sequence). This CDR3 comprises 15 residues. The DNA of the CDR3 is TGTGCCAGCAGCTATCTGGGGACAGGGAATTCACCCCTCCACTTT. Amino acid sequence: CASSYLGTGNSPLHF.

CDR3 loop: CASSEVGLQNTGELFF. The CDR3 coding sequence is TGTGCCAGCAGTGAAGTGGGACTGCAGAACACCGGGGAGCTGTTTTTT. V is TRBV25-1 and J is TRBJ2-2; tentative D call: TRBD2 (6 bases). This CDR3 is built from 16 residues. V was clipped by 2 bases and J by 1 base, with 11 bases between them. Germline CDR1 MGHDK, CDR2 SYGVNS.

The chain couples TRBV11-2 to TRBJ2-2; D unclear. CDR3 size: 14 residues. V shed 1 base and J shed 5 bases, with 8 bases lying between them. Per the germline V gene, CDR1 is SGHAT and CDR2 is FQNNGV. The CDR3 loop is CASSLARKTGELFF. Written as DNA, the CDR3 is TGTGCCAGCAGCTTAGCCAGGAAAACCGGGGAGCTGTTTTTT.

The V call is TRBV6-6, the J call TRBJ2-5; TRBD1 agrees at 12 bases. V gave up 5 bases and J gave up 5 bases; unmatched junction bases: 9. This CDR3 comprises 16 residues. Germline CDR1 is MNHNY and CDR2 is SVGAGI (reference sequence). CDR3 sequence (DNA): TGTGCCAGCAGTCAGGGACAGGGGGCGTTTTCCGAGACCCAGTACTTC. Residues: CASSQGQGAFSETQYF.

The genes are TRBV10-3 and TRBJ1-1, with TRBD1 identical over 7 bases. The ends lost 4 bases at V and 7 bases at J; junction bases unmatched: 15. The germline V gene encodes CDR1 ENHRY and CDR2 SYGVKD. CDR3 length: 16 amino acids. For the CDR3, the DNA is TGTGCCATCAGTGCCGGAGACGCGGGGACAGCTGATGAAGCTTTCTTT. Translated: CAISAGDAGTADEAFF.

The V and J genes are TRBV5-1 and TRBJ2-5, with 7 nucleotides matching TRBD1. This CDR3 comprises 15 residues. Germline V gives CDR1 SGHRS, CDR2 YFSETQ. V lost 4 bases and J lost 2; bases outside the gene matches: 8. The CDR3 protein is CASSPVSGQQETQYF. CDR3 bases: TGCGCCAGCAGCCCCGTTTCGGGACAGCAAGAGACCCAGTACTTC.

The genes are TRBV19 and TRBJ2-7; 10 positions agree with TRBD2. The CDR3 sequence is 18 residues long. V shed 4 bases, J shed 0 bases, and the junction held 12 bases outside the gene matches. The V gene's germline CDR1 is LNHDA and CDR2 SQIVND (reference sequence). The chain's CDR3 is CASSTHAGLAESSYEQYF. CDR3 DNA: TGTGCCAGTAGTACTCACGCTGGACTAGCGGAAAGCTCCTACGAGCAGTACTTC.

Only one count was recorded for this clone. The chain's CDR3 is CASSAEDKAGANVLTF. CDR3 sequence (DNA): TGTGCCAGCAGTGCCGAAGACAAGGCTGGGGCCAACGTCCTGACTTTC. The rearrangement joins TRBV7-8 to TRBJ2-6; D not certain. The germline gives CDR1 SGHVS, CDR2 FQNEAQ. V lost 6 bases and J 2 bases, leaving 14 bases between the germline ends. The CDR3 is 16 amino acids.

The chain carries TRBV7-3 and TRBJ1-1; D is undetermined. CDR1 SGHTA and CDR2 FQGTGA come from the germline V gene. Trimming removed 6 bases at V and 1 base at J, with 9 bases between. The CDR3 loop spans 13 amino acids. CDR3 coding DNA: TGTGCCAGCAGGGACTCAGGGAACACTGAAGCTTTCTTT. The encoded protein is CASRDSGNTEAFF.